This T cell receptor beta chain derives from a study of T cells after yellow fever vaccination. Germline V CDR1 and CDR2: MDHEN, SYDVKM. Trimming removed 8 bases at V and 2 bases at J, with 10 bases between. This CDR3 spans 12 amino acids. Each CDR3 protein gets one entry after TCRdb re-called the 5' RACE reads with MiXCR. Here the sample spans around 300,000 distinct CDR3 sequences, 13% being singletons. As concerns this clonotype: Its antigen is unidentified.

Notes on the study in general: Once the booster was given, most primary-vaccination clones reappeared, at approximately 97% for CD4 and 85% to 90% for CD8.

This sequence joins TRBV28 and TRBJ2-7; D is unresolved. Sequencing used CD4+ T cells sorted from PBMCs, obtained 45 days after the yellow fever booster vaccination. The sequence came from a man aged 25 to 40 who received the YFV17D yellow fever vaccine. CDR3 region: CASAKTPYEQYF. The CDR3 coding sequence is TGTGCCAGCGCAAAGACTCCCTACGAGCAGTACTTC.